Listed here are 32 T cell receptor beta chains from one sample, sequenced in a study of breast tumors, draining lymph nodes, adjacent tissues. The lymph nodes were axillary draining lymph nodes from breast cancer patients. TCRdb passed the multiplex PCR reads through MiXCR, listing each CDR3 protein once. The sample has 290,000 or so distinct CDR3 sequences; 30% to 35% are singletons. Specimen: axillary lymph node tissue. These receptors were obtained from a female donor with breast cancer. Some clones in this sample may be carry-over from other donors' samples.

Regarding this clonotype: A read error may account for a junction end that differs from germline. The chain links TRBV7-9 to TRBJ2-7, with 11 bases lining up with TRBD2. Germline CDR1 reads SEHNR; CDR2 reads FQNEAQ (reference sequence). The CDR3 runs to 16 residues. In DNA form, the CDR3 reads TGTGCCTGCAGCTCAAGACTAGCGGGACTCTCCTACGAGCAGTACTTC. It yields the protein CACSSRLAGLSYEQYF.

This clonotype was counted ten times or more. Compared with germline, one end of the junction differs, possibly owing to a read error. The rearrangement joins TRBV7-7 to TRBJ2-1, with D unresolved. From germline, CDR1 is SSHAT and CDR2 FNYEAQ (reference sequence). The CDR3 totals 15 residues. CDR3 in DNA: TGTGCTAGCAGCTTAGGCCTGAGCTCCTACAATGAGCAGTTCTTC. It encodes CASSLGLSSYNEQFF.

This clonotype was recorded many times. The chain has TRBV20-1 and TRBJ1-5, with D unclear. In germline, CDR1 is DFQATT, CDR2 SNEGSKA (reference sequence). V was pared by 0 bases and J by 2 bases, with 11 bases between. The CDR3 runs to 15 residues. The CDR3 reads CSAREDSAGNQPQHF. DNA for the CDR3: TGCAGTGCTAGAGAAGATAGTGCGGGCAATCAGCCCCAGCATTTT.

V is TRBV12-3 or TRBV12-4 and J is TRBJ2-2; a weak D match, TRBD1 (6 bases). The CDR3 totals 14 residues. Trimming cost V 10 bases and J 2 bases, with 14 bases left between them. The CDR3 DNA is TGTGCCACCATAGACAGGCAAAACACCGGGGAGCTGTTTTTT. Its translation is CATIDRQNTGELFF.

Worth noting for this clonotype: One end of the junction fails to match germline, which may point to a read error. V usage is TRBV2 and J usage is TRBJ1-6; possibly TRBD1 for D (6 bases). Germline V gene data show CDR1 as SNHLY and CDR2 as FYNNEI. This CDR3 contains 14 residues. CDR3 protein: CASGLGGAGSPHRF. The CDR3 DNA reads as TGTGCCAGCGGCCTAGGGGGGGCTGGATCACCCCACCGCTTT.

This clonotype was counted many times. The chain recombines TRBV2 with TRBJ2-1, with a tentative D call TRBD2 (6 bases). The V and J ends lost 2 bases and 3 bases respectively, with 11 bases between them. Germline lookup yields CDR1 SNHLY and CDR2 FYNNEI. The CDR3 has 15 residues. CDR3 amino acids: CASSESGGNYNEQFF. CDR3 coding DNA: TGTGCCAGCAGTGAAAGTGGGGGGAACTACAATGAGCAGTTCTTC. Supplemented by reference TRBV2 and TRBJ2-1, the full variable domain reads EPEVTQTPSHQVTQMGQEVILRCVPISNHLYFYWYRQILGQKVEFLVSFYNNEISEKSEIFDDQFSVERPDGSNFTLKIRSTKLEDSAMYFCASSESGGNYNEQFFGPGTRLTVL.

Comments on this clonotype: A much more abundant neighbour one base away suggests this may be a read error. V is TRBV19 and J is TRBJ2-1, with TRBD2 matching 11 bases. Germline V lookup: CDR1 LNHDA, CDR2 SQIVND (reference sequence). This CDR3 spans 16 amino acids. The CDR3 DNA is TGTGCCAGTAGTATAGAGCTAGCGGGAGGTCACAATGAGCAGCTCTTC. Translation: CASSIELAGGHNEQLF.

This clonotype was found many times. Here the CDR3 reads CASSFGSGVDTQYF. CDR3 nucleotides: TGTGCCAGCAGCTTTGGGAGCGGGGTCGATACGCAGTATTTT. The gene calls are TRBV7-3 and TRBJ2-3, with 7 bases fitting TRBD2. The junction had 6 bases not matched to a gene; V was cut back by 3 bases and J by 6 bases. Germline V gene sequence: CDR1 SGHTA, CDR2 FQGTGA. CDR3 length: 14 residues.

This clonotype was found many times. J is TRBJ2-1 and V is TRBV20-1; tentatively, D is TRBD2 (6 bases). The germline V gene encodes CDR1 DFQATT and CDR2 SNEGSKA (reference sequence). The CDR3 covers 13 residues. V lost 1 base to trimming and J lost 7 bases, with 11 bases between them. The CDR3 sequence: CSARGVAVNEQFF. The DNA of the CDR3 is TGCAGTGCTAGAGGCGTAGCGGTAAATGAGCAGTTCTTC.

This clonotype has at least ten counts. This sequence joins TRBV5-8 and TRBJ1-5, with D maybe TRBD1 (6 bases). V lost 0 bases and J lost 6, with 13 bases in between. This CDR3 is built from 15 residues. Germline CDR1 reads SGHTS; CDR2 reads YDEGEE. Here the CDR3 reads CASSLDSGAGQPQHF. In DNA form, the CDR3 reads TGTGCCAGCAGCTTGGACTCAGGGGCGGGTCAGCCCCAGCATTTT.

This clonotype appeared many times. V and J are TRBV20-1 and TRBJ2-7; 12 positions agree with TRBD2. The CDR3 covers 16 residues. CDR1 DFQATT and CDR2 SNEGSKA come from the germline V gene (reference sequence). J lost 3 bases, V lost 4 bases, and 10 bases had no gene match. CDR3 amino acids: CSATGTSGRKYYEQYF. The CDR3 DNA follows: TGCAGTGCTACCGGGACTAGCGGGCGAAAGTACTACGAGCAGTACTTC.

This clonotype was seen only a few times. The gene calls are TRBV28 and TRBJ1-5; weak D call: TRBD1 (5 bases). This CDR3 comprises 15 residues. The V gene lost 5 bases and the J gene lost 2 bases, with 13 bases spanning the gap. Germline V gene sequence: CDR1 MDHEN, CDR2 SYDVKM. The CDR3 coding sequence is TGTGCCAGCAGTCTCCCGGGGCGGGGCAATCAGCCCCAGCATTTT. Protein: CASSLPGRGNQPQHF.

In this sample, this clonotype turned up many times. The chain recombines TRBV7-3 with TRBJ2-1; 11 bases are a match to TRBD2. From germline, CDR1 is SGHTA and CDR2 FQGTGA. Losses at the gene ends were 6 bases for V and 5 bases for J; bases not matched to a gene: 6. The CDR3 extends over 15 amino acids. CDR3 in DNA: TGTGCCAGCAGTCGGACTAGCGGGTCGGACAATGAGCAGTTCTTC. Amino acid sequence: CASSRTSGSDNEQFF.

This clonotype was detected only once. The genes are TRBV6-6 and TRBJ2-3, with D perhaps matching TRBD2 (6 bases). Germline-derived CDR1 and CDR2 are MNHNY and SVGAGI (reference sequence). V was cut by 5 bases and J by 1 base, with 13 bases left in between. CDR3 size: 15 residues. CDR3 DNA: TGTGCCAGCAGTCGTTCTAGCGATGGCACAGATACGCAGTATTTT. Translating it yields CASSRSSDGTDTQYF.

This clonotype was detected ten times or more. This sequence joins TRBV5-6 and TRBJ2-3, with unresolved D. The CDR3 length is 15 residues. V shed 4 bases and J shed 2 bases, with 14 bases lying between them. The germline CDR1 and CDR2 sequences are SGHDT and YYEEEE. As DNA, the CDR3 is TGTGCCAGCAGCCTTGGCCCTAGGTCCACAGATACGCAGTATTTT. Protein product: CASSLGPRSTDTQYF. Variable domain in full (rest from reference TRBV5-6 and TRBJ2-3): DAGVTQSPTHLIKTRGQQVTLRCSPKSGHDTVSWYQQALGQGPQFIFQYYEEEERQRGNFPDRFSGHQFPNYSSELNVNALLLGDSALYLCASSLGPRSTDTQYFGPGTRLTVL.

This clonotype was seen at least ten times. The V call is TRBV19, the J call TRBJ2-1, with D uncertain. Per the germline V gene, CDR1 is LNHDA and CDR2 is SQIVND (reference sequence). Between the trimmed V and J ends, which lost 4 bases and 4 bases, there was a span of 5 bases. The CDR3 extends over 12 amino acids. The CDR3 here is CASSTSYNEQFF. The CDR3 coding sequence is TGTGCCAGTAGTACGAGTTACAATGAGCAGTTCTTC.

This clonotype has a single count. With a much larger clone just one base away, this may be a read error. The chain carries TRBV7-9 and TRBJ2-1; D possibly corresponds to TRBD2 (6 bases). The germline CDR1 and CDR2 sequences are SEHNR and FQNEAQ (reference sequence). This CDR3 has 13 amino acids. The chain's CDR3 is CASSFRLADDQFF. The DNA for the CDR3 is TGTGCCAGTAGTTTCCGATTAGCGGATGACCAGTTCTTC.

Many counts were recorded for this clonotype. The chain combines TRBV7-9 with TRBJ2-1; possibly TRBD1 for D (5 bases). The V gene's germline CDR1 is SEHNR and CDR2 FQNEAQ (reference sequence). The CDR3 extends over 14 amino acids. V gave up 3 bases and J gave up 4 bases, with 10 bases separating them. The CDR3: CASSFLQVYNEQFF. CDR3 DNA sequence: TGTGCCAGCAGCTTTCTACAGGTTTACAATGAGCAGTTCTTC.

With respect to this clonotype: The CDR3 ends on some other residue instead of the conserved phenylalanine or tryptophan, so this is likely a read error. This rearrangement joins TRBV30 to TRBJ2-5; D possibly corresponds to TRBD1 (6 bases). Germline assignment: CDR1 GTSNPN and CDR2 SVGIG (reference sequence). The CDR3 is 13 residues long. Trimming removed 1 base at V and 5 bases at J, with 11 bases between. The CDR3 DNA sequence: TGTGCCTGGAGTGGCAGGGGCGGTGAGACCCAGTACTCC. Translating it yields CAWSGRGGETQYS.

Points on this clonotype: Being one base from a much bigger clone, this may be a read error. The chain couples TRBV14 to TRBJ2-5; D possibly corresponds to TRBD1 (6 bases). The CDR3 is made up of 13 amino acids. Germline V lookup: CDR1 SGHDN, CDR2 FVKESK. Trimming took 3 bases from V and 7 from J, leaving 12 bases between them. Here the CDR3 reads CASSHGTGLTQYF. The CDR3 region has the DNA TGTGCCAGCAGCCATGGAACAGGGTTGACCCAGTACTTC.

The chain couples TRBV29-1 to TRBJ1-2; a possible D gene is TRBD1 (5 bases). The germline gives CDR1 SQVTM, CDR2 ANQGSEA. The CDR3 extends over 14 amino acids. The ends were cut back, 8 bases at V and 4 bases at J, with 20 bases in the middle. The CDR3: CSSEGTRGVYGYTF. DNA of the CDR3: TGCAGCAGTGAAGGGACGCGAGGGGTCTATGGCTACACCTTC.

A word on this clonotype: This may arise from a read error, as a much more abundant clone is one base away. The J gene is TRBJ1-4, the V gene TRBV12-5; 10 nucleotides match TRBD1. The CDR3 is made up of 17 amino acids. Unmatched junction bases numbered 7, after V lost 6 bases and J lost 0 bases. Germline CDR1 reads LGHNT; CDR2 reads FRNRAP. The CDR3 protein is CASGPGQGRATNEKLFF. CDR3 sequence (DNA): TGTGCTAGTGGGCCGGGACAGGGGAGGGCAACTAATGAAAAACTGTTTTTT.

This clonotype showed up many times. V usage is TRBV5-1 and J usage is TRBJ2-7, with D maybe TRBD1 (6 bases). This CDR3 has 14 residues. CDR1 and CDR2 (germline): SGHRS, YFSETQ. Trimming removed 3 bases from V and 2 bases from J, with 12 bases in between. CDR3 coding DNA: TGCGCCAGCAGCTGGGGACAACCCACCTACGAGCAGTACTTC. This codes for CASSWGQPTYEQYF.

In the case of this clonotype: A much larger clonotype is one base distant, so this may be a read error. The CDR3 DNA reads TGCGCCAGCAGCTCTATCTCGCCGGGGAGCCCTGGAAACACCATATATTTT. It codes for CASSSISPGSPGNTIYF. V and J are TRBV5-1 and TRBJ1-3; D unresolved. The CDR3 sequence is 17 residues long. Trimming took 3 bases from V and 2 from J, leaving 18 bases between them. CDR1 SGHRS and CDR2 YFSETQ come from the germline V gene. Combining the CDR3 with reference TRBV5-1 and TRBJ1-3 gives the whole variable domain KAGVTQTPRYLIKTRGQQVTLSCSPISGHRSVSWYQQTPGQGLQFLFEYFSETQRNKGNFPGRFSGRQFSNSRSEMNVSTLELGDSALYLCASSSISPGSPGNTIYFGEGSWLTVV.

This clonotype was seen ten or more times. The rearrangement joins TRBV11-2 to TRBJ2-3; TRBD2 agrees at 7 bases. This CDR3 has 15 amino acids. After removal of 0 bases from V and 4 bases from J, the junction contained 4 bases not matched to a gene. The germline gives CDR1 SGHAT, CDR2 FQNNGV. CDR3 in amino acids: CASSLDWLAADTQYF. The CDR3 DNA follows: TGTGCCAGCAGCTTAGATTGGCTAGCGGCAGATACGCAGTATTTT.

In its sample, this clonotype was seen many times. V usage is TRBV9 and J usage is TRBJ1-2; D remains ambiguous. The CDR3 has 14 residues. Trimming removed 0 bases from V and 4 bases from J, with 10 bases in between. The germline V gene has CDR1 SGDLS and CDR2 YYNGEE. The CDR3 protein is CASSVGEGSYGYTF. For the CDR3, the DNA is TGTGCCAGCAGCGTAGGGGAAGGTTCCTATGGCTACACCTTC.

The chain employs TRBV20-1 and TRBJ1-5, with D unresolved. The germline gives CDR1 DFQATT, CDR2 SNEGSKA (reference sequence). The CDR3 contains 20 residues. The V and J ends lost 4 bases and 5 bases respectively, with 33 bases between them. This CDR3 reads CSAKPLLLAGTDTQYQPQHF. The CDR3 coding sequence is TGCAGTGCTAAGCCCCTCCTACTAGCAGGCACAGATACGCAGTATCAGCCCCAGCATTTT.

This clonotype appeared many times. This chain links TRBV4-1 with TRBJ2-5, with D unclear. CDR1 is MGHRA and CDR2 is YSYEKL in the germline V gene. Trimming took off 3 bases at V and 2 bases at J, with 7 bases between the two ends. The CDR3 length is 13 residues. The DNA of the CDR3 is TGCGCCAGCAGCCATTATGGGCAAGAGACCCAGTACTTC. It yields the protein CASSHYGQETQYF.

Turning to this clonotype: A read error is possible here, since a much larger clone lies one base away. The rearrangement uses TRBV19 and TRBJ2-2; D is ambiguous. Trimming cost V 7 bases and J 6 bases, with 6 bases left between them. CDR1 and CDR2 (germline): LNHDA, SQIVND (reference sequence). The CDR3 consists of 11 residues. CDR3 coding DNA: TGTGCCAGTACGGCTTCCGGGGAGCTGTTTTTT. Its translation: CASTASGELFF.

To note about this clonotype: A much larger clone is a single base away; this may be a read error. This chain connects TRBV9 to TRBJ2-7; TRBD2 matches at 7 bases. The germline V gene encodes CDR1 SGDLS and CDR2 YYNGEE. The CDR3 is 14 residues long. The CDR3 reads CASSVVGEAGEQSF. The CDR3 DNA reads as TGTGCCAGCAGCGTAGTGGGGGAGGCGGGGGAGCAGTCCTTC.

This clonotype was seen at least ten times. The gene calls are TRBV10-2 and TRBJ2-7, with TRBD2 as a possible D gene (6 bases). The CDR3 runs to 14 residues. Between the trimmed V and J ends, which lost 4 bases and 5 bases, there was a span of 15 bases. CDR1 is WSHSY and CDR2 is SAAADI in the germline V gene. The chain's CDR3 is CASSVTGRGNEQYF. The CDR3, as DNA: TGCGCCAGCAGTGTCACCGGGCGGGGAAACGAGCAGTACTTC.

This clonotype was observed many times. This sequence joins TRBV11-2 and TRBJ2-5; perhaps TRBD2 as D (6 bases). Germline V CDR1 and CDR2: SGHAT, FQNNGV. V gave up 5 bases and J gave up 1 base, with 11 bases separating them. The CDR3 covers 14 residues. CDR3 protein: CASSHRDSQETQYF. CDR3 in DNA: TGTGCCAGCAGCCACCGGGACTCCCAAGAGACCCAGTACTTC.